These 16 T cell receptor beta chains came from one sample sequenced in a study of tissue T cells after allogeneic stem cell transplantation. The protocol was immunoSEQ multiplex PCR, while the TCRdb copy is restricted to in-frame clones and leaves out a portion. The profile covers about 40,000 clones, with around nine tenths appearing a single time and over 3% taken by the ten largest. The specimen was blood, collected before transplantation. These receptors came from a woman aged 40-69 years who later had graft-versus-host disease after an allogeneic stem cell transplant.

This chain links TRBV27 with TRBJ2-7; 8 bases match TRBD1. CDR1 and CDR2 (germline): MNHEY, SMNVEV (reference sequence). The CDR3 contains 14 residues. The junction had 6 bases not matched to a gene; V was cut back by 6 bases and J by 2 bases. The CDR3 DNA follows: TGTGCCAGCAGCTACGACAGGGGCCCCTACGAGCAGTACTTC. It translates to CASSYDRGPYEQYF.

The chain couples TRBV28 to TRBJ2-3; TRBD1 aligns across 7 bases. The J segment lost 4 bases and the V segment lost 7 bases, leaving 2 bases of the junction unmatched. The CDR3 sequence is 12 residues long. CDR1 MDHEN and CDR2 SYDVKM come from the germline V gene. The CDR3 DNA is TGTGCCAGCACCGACAGGGCAGATACGCAGTATTTT. As protein: CASTDRADTQYF.

The chain employs TRBV7-2 and TRBJ1-4, with unresolved D. This CDR3 contains 13 residues. V lost 1 base and J lost 5, with 5 bases in between. Germline V gives CDR1 SGHTA, CDR2 FQGNSA. The CDR3 region is CASSLGRNEKLFF. As DNA, the CDR3 is TGTGCCAGCAGCTTAGGAAGGAATGAAAAACTGTTTTTT.

The chain joins TRBV28 to TRBJ2-2; TRBD2 aligns across 10 bases. The CDR3 totals 14 residues. From germline, CDR1 is MDHEN and CDR2 SYDVKM. V lost 6 bases and J lost 6; bases outside the gene matches: 4. This chain's CDR3 is CASRTSGSAGELFF. CDR3 coding DNA: TGTGCCAGCAGGACTAGCGGGTCTGCCGGGGAGCTGTTTTTT.

The chain's CDR3 is CASSEDMGSDTEAFF. The CDR3 nucleotides read TGCGCCAGCAGTGAGGACATGGGCAGTGACACTGAAGCTTTCTTT. The chain combines TRBV10-2 with TRBJ1-1, with D unclear. In germline, CDR1 is WSHSY, CDR2 SAAADI. The CDR3 consists of 15 residues. Trimming took off 2 bases at V and 3 bases at J, with 13 bases between the two ends.

This clone was recorded only once. This chain joins TRBV28 and TRBJ1-5; tentatively, D is TRBD1 (5 bases). The CDR3 is 16 residues long. V dropped 2 bases and J dropped 7 bases, with 18 bases sitting between them. Germline CDR1 and CDR2: MDHEN and SYDVKM. The CDR3 DNA reads TGTGCCAGCAGTTTAGGGGCGAACAGAGGTATCCAGCCCCAGCATTTT. Amino acids: CASSLGANRGIQPQHF.

The chain recombines TRBV18 with TRBJ1-1; 9 positions match TRBD1. From germline, CDR1 is KGHSH and CDR2 LQKENI. V lost 4 bases to trimming and J lost 2 bases; unmatched junction nucleotides: 2. This CDR3 is 14 amino acids long. The CDR3 reads CASSRGQGNTEAFF. For the CDR3, the DNA is TGTGCCAGCTCACGGGGACAGGGAAACACTGAAGCTTTCTTT.

Regarding this clone: Compared with germline, one end of the junction differs, possibly owing to a read error. The rearrangement links TRBV4-1 to TRBJ2-6; D may match TRBD1 or TRBD2 (5 bases each). The CDR3 extends over 18 amino acids. Germline V gene sequence: CDR1 MGHRA, CDR2 YSYEKL. The CDR3 spells CASSQGRDGHSEANVLTF. CDR3 DNA sequence: TGCGCCAGCAGCCAAGGAAGGGACGGACACTCTGAGGCCAACGTCCTGACTTTC.

The chain carries TRBV4-3 and TRBJ2-7, with TRBD2 matching 8 bases. The CDR3 length is 16 residues. The germline CDR1 and CDR2 sequences are LGHNA and YSLEER. V lost 3 bases and J lost 2; bases outside the gene matches: 9. The CDR3 region has the DNA TGCGCCAGCAGCCACAAACGTAGCGGGGAGACCTACGAGCAGTACTTC. Its protein is CASSHKRSGETYEQYF.

The CDR3 DNA is TGCAGCGTTGAAGTCTTCGGGACCGCTACCTACGAGCAGTACTTC. This sequence encodes CSVEVFGTATYEQYF. This chain connects TRBV29-1 to TRBJ2-7; D is possibly TRBD1 or TRBD2 (5 bases each). Germline-derived CDR1 and CDR2 are SQVTM and ANQGSEA. V was cut by 1 base and J by 2 bases, with 15 bases left in between. The CDR3 is made up of 15 amino acids.

The chain is built from TRBV5-8 and TRBJ1-1, with D possibly being TRBD1 (6 bases). The germline gives CDR1 SGHTS, CDR2 YDEGEE. The CDR3 is 16 amino acids. Trimming shortened V by 4 bases and J by 2 bases, and 18 bases separated the two germline ends. The CDR3 here is CASSGWTAPTNTEAFF. Written as DNA, the CDR3 is TGTGCCAGCAGCGGCTGGACAGCACCTACCAACACTGAAGCTTTCTTT.

CDR3 region: CASSSNNRGKNTEAFF. Written as DNA, the CDR3 is TGTGCCAGTAGTAGCAATAACAGGGGAAAGAACACTGAAGCTTTCTTT. This chain uses TRBV19 with TRBJ1-1; TRBD1 agrees at 7 bases. J was trimmed by 1 base and V by 4 bases; bases with no gene match: 9. This CDR3 is 16 amino acids long. Germline CDR1 reads LNHDA; CDR2 reads SQIVND (reference sequence). Full variable domain (outside the CDR3, taken from reference TRBV19 and TRBJ1-1): DGGITQSPKYLFRKEGQNVTLSCEQNLNHDAMYWYRQDPGQGLRLIYYSQIVNDFQKGDIAEGYSVSREKKESFPLTVTSAQKNPTAFYLCASSSNNRGKNTEAFFGQGTRLTVV.

The chain has TRBV4-2 and TRBJ1-2, with D possibly matching TRBD1 (5 bases). The CDR3 spans 14 residues. V gave up 4 bases and J gave up 4 bases, with 13 bases separating them. Germline CDR1 reads LGHNA; CDR2 reads YNFKEQ. Written as DNA, the CDR3 is TGTGCCAGCAGCCCCCAAGGGGACGGCTATGGCTACACCTTC. Its translation: CASSPQGDGYGYTF.

The CDR3 DNA sequence: TGTGCCAGCAGCCAAACACTGCAAAATTCACCCCTCCACTTT. Its protein product is CASSQTLQNSPLHF. V is TRBV3-1 (or the pseudogene TRBV3-2) and J is TRBJ1-6; D is unresolved. The germline gives CDR1 LGHDT, CDR2 YNNKEL (reference sequence). This CDR3 comprises 14 residues. Trimming stripped 2 bases from V and 7 bases from J, with 9 bases between.

This rearrangement joins TRBV7-2 to TRBJ2-5; 9 nucleotides match TRBD2. The trim removed 6 bases at V and 5 bases at J, leaving 10 bases unmatched. CDR1 and CDR2 from the germline V gene are SGHTA and FQGNSA. The CDR3 sequence is 15 residues long. CDR3 nucleotide sequence: TGTGCCAGCAGGTTAACGGGACTAGCCGGCGAGACCCAGTACTTC. It codes for CASRLTGLAGETQYF.

The V and J genes are TRBV19 and TRBJ2-1, with D hard to call. CDR1 is LNHDA and CDR2 is SQIVND in the germline V gene (reference sequence). CDR3 length: 13 residues. Trimming stripped 4 bases from V and 5 bases from J, with 9 bases between. The CDR3 sequence: CASSSTRHNEQFF. The CDR3 region has the DNA TGTGCCAGTAGTAGCACCCGGCACAATGAGCAGTTCTTC.